Listed below are T cell receptor beta chains from one sample, sequenced in a study of blood T cell repertoires in COVID-19. Only in-frame clones appear in the TCRdb table, and some are missing; sequencing was by immunoSEQ multiplex PCR. In the table there are over 130,000 clones, approximately 85% of which are singletons. The sequencing input was PBMCs or T cells enriched from blood (not recorded which). The receptors originated from a woman in her fifties or sixties with acute COVID-19. The CDR3 runs from the conserved cysteine through the conserved F or W. The D gene is left open where the match is weak. Size is omitted from some rows. Given values are once, few, many or a class for expanded clones.

d_call clone_size j_call v_call cdr3_nt cdr3_aa
TRBD2 . TRBJ2-1 TRBV7-2 TGTGCCAGCAGCTTATCACGAGGGACTAGCGGCGACAATGAGCAGTTCTTC CASSLSRGTSGDNEQFF
TRBD1 . TRBJ1-4 TRBV19 TGTGCCAGTAGTATAGCCGGGACAGGGGCAAAACTGTTTTTT CASSIAGTGAKLFF
TRBD2 . TRBJ2-1 TRBV30 TGTGCCTGGAGTGCAATTGGACTAGCGGGAGGCAATGAGCAGTTCTTC CAWSAIGLAGGNEQFF
TRBD2 . TRBJ2-7 TRBV7-2 TGTGCCAGCAGCTTAGCTTGGGGACTAGCGGGAGGGCCGGACGAGCAGTACTTC CASSLAWGLAGGPDEQYF
. . TRBJ1-2 TRBV15 TGTGCCACCAGCAGAGGGAACGGGGGGGCAGATGGCTACACCTTC CATSRGNGGADGYTF
TRBD1 . TRBJ1-2 TRBV29-1 TGCAGCGTTGGACAGGGGGCGTTTGGCTACACCTTC CSVGQGAFGYTF
. . TRBJ1-1 TRBV19 TGTGCCAGTAGTATTTACGGAGGCTCTGAAGCTTTCTTT CASSIYGGSEAFF
. . TRBJ2-3 TRBV19 TGTGCCAGTAGTATAGCAACTAGACTAGCGCAGTATTTT CASSIATRLAQYF
. . TRBJ2-2 TRBV18 TGTGCCAGCTCACCCTTCAGGGATTCGAACACCGGGGAGCTGTTTTTT CASSPFRDSNTGELFF
TRBD1 . TRBJ1-1 TRBV5-1 TGCGCCAGCAGCTTGGTTGGAGGGGGCGCCGGGACTGAAGCTTTCTTT CASSLVGGGAGTEAFF
TRBD1 . TRBJ2-3 TRBV7-6 TGTGCCAGCAGCCGACCGGGACAGTCCACAGATACGCAGTATTTT CASSRPGQSTDTQYF
TRBD1 few TRBJ1-2 TRBV6-2/TRBV6-3 TGTGCCAGCAGTTTCGCCGGGACAGGGGTCGGCTATGGCTACACCTTC CASSFAGTGVGYGYTF
TRBD2 . TRBJ2-7 TRBV4-1 TGCGCCAGCAGCCAAGGCCTAGCGGGAGATCCGGCTTACGAGCAGTACTTC CASSQGLAGDPAYEQYF
. . TRBJ1-5 TRBV5-8 TGTGCCAGCAGCAGGGGACAAAGAATCAATCAGCCCCAGCATTTT CASSRGQRINQPQHF
TRBD2 . TRBJ2-7 TRBV7-9 TGTGCCAGCACCCTAGCGGGAGGGCAAGAGCAGTACTTC CASTLAGGQEQYF
. . TRBJ2-1 TRBV28 TGTGCCAGCAGTTTGGCCACGGCGGGGTACAATGAGCAGTTCTTC CASSLATAGYNEQFF
. . TRBJ2-7 TRBV16 TGTGCCAGCAGCCAATACAGGGATGGCGAGCAGTACTTC CASSQYRDGEQYF
. . TRBJ2-7 TRBV24-1 TGTGCCACCAGTGATGGGGCCGAAGGCTCCTACGAGCAGTACTTC CATSDGAEGSYEQYF
TRBD2 once TRBJ2-2 TRBV5-1 TGCGCCAGCAGCCGGGGACTAGCGGGAACCGGGGAGCTGTTTTTT CASSRGLAGTGELFF
. . TRBJ2-1 TRBV4-3 TGCGCCAGCAGCCAAGGGGTCGGGAGTTCCTACAATGAGCAGTTCTTC CASSQGVGSSYNEQFF
. . TRBJ2-5 TRBV29-1 TGCAGCGTTTTACAAGAGACCCAGTACTTC CSVLQETQYF
. . TRBJ1-2 TRBV5-1 TGCGCCAGCAGCTTAGAGTCCGATGGCTACACCTTC CASSLESDGYTF
TRBD2 once TRBJ2-2 TRBV28 TGTGCCAGCAGTTACCGACTAGCGGGAGAGACCGGGGAGCTGTTTTTT CASSYRLAGETGELFF
TRBD1 . TRBJ1-3 TRBV28 TGTGCCAGCAGTTCCCCGGGACAGGGAAACACCATATATTTT CASSSPGQGNTIYF
TRBD1 . TRBJ1-2 TRBV28 TGTGCCAGCAGTAACACAGGGGGCGGCTACACCTTC CASSNTGGGYTF